These 21 T cell receptor beta chains share one sample of origin, sequenced in a study of naive and memory T cell subsets. An equimolar mix of two oligonucleotides served as the beta constant-region primer for TRBC1 and TRBC2. TCRdb itself ran the UMI-ligation and nested PCR reads through MiXCR, one entry per CDR3 protein. In the table there are 130,000 to 150,000 distinct CDR3 sequences, more than 15% of which are singletons. Specimen: naive CD4+ T cells from blood. These receptors were taken from a human donor in good health.

A few counts support this clonotype. The V call is TRBV27, the J call TRBJ1-2; no reliable D call. The CDR3 spans 15 residues. CDR1 is MNHEY and CDR2 is SMNVEV in the germline V gene (reference sequence). The V end lost 0 bases, the J end lost 5 bases, and 13 bases lay between the germline ends. CDR3 DNA: TGTGCCAGCAGTTTATCCGCAGGAACTCTGTATGGCTACACCTTC. The encoded protein is CASSLSAGTLYGYTF.

In its sample, this clonotype was seen a few times. This chain connects TRBV20-1 to TRBJ2-7; 10 bases match TRBD2. V lost 5 bases, J lost 3 bases, and 10 bases stayed unmatched. CDR1 DFQATT and CDR2 SNEGSKA come from the germline V gene (reference sequence). The CDR3 sequence is 15 residues long. The CDR3 spells CSADRASGRGYEQYF. The CDR3, as DNA: TGCAGTGCTGACCGGGCTAGCGGGAGAGGCTACGAGCAGTACTTC.

This chain connects TRBV20-1 to TRBJ2-3; 8 bases are shared with TRBD2. CDR3 length equals 16 residues. With V trimmed by 0 bases and J by 4 bases, 9 bases remained unmatched. CDR1 DFQATT and CDR2 SNEGSKA come from the germline V gene (reference sequence). The chain's CDR3 is CSAREARGRPADTQYF. Written as DNA, the CDR3 is TGCAGTGCTAGAGAAGCGCGCGGGAGGCCGGCAGATACGCAGTATTTT.

This chain joins TRBV6-5 and TRBJ2-2, with D possibly called TRBD1 or TRBD2 (5 bases each). Germline loops: CDR1 MNHEY, CDR2 SVGAGI. This CDR3 contains 14 residues. The V end was cut by 4 bases, the J end by 5 bases, with 11 bases between. CDR3 bases: TGTGCCAGCAGTTCGAGCAGGGAGACCGGGGAGCTGTTTTTT. Protein product: CASSSSRETGELFF.

The rearrangement links TRBV6-2 or TRBV6-3 to TRBJ1-3; no clear D gene. Trimming removed 8 bases at V and 3 bases at J, with 11 bases between. This CDR3 has 13 amino acids. Germline V gives CDR1 MNHEY, CDR2 SVGEGT. In nucleotides, the CDR3 is TGTGCCAGCGGAAAGTCGGGTGGAAACACCATATATTTT. Its protein is CASGKSGGNTIYF.

This clonotype showed up just a few times. The chain is built from TRBV20-1 and TRBJ2-1, with 8 bases matching TRBD2. Germline loops: CDR1 DFQATT, CDR2 SNEGSKA (reference sequence). The CDR3 spans 15 residues. The V gene end was trimmed by 6 bases and the J gene end by 1 base; junction bases not matched to a gene: 8. CDR3 sequence reads: CSAARGGRSYNEQFF. Written as DNA, the CDR3 is TGCAGTGCCGCCCGGGGCGGGAGGTCCTACAATGAGCAGTTCTTC.

The table lists this clonotype with a few counts. The rearrangement links TRBV27 to TRBJ2-2; TRBD2 matches 10 bases. The CDR3 runs 15 residues. V shed 6 bases, J shed 2 bases, and the junction held 3 bases outside the gene matches. Germline V gives CDR1 MNHEY, CDR2 SMNVEV (reference sequence). CDR3 DNA sequence: TGTGCCAGCAGCCTAGCGGGGGCCAACACCGGGGAGCTGTTTTTT. This encodes CASSLAGANTGELFF.

CDR3 DNA: TGTGCCAGCAGTACCGAAGAGACCCAGTACTTC. It specifies CASSTEETQYF. The chain employs TRBV5-6 and TRBJ2-5; the D is unclear. Trimming cost V 5 bases and J 3 bases, with 5 bases left between them. CDR1 SGHDT and CDR2 YYEEEE come from the germline V gene. The CDR3 runs to 11 residues. Full variable domain (outside the CDR3, taken from reference TRBV5-6 and TRBJ2-5): DAGVTQSPTHLIKTRGQQVTLRCSPKSGHDTVSWYQQALGQGPQFIFQYYEEEERQRGNFPDRFSGHQFPNYSSELNVNALLLGDSALYLCASSTEETQYFGPGTRLLVL.

The rearrangement uses TRBV12-3 or TRBV12-4 and TRBJ1-3; 7 bases fit TRBD1. The CDR3 runs 16 residues. With 4 bases clipped from V and 3 bases from J, the junction kept 9 bases outside the gene matches. As DNA, the CDR3 is TGTGCCAGCAGTTCATCATCTGGGACAGTTGGAAACACCATATATTTT. Its protein is CASSSSSGTVGNTIYF.

This chain connects TRBV4-1 to TRBJ2-1, with unresolved D. The V end lost 0 bases, the J end lost 12 bases, and 9 bases lay between the germline ends. CDR1 and CDR2 from the germline V gene are MGHRA and YSYEKL. This CDR3 spans 12 amino acids. The CDR3 protein is CASSQDKSVQFF. CDR3 bases: TGCGCCAGCAGCCAAGATAAGAGTGTGCAGTTCTTC.

This clonotype was seen a handful of times. This chain links TRBV12-3 or TRBV12-4 with TRBJ2-1, with 7 bases that match TRBD1. J was trimmed by 5 bases and V by 4 bases; bases with no gene match: 2. The CDR3 has 13 residues. The CDR3 DNA reads as TGTGCCAGCAGTTCACAGGGGCACAATGAGCAGTTCTTC. Protein product: CASSSQGHNEQFF.

V is TRBV12-3 or TRBV12-4 and J is TRBJ2-7; tentative D call: TRBD2 (6 bases). The CDR3 runs to 22 residues. Trimming stripped 8 bases from V and 2 bases from J, with 40 bases between. The CDR3 DNA follows: TGTGCCAGCGCCTGGACCACGACAGCGGGCCGATTCAGTACCCAGACGACCTACGAGCAGTACTTC. Protein product: CASAWTTTAGRFSTQTTYEQYF.

This clonotype showed up just a few times. V usage is TRBV5-4 and J usage is TRBJ2-1; possibly TRBD2 for D (5 bases). The germline V gene encodes CDR1 SGHNT and CDR2 YYREEE (reference sequence). CDR3 length: 12 residues. V gave up 1 base and J gave up 12 bases, with 11 bases separating them. CDR3 amino acids: CASSLPPGMQFF. In DNA form, the CDR3 reads TGTGCCAGCAGCTTGCCTCCGGGAATGCAGTTCTTC.

The V gene is TRBV7-8, the J gene TRBJ2-4, with D uncertain. The V and J ends lost 1 base and 2 bases respectively, with 9 bases between them. This CDR3 contains 15 residues. Germline CDR1 reads SGHVS; CDR2 reads FQNEAQ. CDR3 nucleotide sequence: TGTGCCAGCAGCTTAGTTAAGGGAACCAAAAACATTCAGTACTTC. Its translation is CASSLVKGTKNIQYF.

The genes are TRBV7-9 and TRBJ2-7, with TRBD2 matching over 7 bases. Germline-derived CDR1 and CDR2 are SEHNR and FQNEAQ (reference sequence). The CDR3 totals 16 residues. The trim removed 4 bases at V and 3 bases at J, leaving 12 bases unmatched. Here the CDR3 reads CASSSRGRSGSYEQYF. As DNA, the CDR3 is TGTGCCAGCAGCTCGCGGGGGAGGTCAGGGAGCTACGAGCAGTACTTC.

The genes are TRBV5-1 and TRBJ2-3; TRBD2 agrees at 7 bases. V shed 0 bases, J shed 2 bases, and the junction held 6 bases outside the gene matches. CDR1 SGHRS and CDR2 YFSETQ come from the germline V gene. This CDR3 has 16 amino acids. Here the CDR3 DNA reads TGCGCCAGCAGCTTGGCGGCTAGCGGATACACAGATACGCAGTATTTT. Translating gives CASSLAASGYTDTQYF.

The chain has TRBV29-1 and TRBJ2-7; TRBD2 agrees at 8 bases. CDR1 and CDR2 (germline): SQVTM, ANQGSEA. V gave up 3 bases and J gave up 3 bases; unmatched junction bases: 4. This CDR3 comprises 13 residues. CDR3 sequence (DNA): TGCAGCGTTGAGGCGGGAGGAGTCTACGAGCAGTACTTC. It translates to CSVEAGGVYEQYF.

This clonotype has a handful of counts. The chain uses TRBV7-2 and TRBJ2-5, with D unclear. CDR1 is SGHTA and CDR2 is FQGNSA in the germline V gene. This CDR3 spans 15 amino acids. Trimming removed 5 bases from V and 5 bases from J, with 18 bases in between. The CDR3 DNA reads TGTGCCAGCAGCCCCGCTCTTAGGCTCACGGAGACCCAGTACTTC. Protein product: CASSPALRLTETQYF.

The chain combines TRBV5-1 with TRBJ2-7; 10 nucleotides agree with TRBD1. Germline loops: CDR1 SGHRS, CDR2 YFSETQ. The CDR3 loop spans 14 amino acids. V lost 2 bases and J lost 4; bases outside the gene matches: 3. The CDR3 coding sequence is TGCGCCAGCAGCTTCGACAGGGGGCAATACGAGCAGTACTTC. It codes for CASSFDRGQYEQYF. The full variable domain, rest sourced from reference TRBV5-1 and TRBJ2-7, is KAGVTQTPRYLIKTRGQQVTLSCSPISGHRSVSWYQQTPGQGLQFLFEYFSETQRNKGNFPGRFSGRQFSNSRSEMNVSTLELGDSALYLCASSFDRGQYEQYFGPGTRLTVT.

This clonotype has just a few counts. The chain couples TRBV6-2 or TRBV6-3 to TRBJ2-1, with D possibly TRBD2 on 5 matching bases. Germline CDR1 and CDR2: MNHEY and SVGEGT. Trimming cost V 1 base and J 5 bases, with 21 bases left between them. This CDR3 is built from 18 residues. The CDR3 sequence is CASSYFAFDYPRHNEQFF. For the CDR3, the DNA is TGTGCCAGCAGTTACTTCGCCTTCGACTACCCTCGACACAATGAGCAGTTCTTC.

The chain uses TRBV3-1 and TRBJ2-3; no firm D call. V was pared by 0 bases and J by 2 bases, with 9 bases between. The CDR3 has 15 amino acids. Per germline, CDR1 LGHDT and CDR2 YNNKEL (reference sequence). As DNA, the CDR3 is TGTGCCAGCAGCCAAGAATCTCTTCTCACAGATACGCAGTATTTT. It encodes CASSQESLLTDTQYF.